The next 8 T cell receptor beta chains were all read from a single sample in a study of blood T cell repertoires in COVID-19. Clones were read by immunoSEQ multiplex PCR, and TCRdb kept only the in-frame ones, dropping some. The table has about 250,000 clones, 87% seen once. The sequencing input was PBMCs or T cells enriched from blood (not recorded which). Receptors were obtained from a young woman with acute COVID-19.

The V call is TRBV27, the J call TRBJ1-4; D gene uncertain. Trimming cost V 0 bases and J 6 bases, with 5 bases left between them. The germline CDR1 and CDR2 sequences are MNHEY and SMNVEV (reference sequence). This CDR3 spans 13 amino acids. In nucleotides, the CDR3 is TGTGCCAGCAGTTTATCCGGGTATGAAAAACTGTTTTTT. Translating it yields CASSLSGYEKLFF.

This chain uses TRBV6-6 with TRBJ2-7; 9 positions agree with TRBD1. There are 20 residues in the CDR3. Germline V CDR1 and CDR2: MNHNY, SVGAGI (reference sequence). V gave up 5 bases and J gave up 0 bases; unmatched junction bases: 20. In nucleotides, the CDR3 is TGTGCCAGCAGTCCTAAGGGGGGACAGGGTATTCTAGCGGCCTCCTACGAGCAGTACTTC. It encodes CASSPKGGQGILAASYEQYF.

V and J are TRBV4-1 and TRBJ2-7; D is perhaps TRBD2 (6 bases). Trimming took off 1 base at V and 4 bases at J, with 8 bases between the two ends. The CDR3 runs 13 residues. Germline V CDR1 and CDR2: MGHRA, YSYEKL. The CDR3 DNA follows: TGCGCCAGCAGCCAAGCTGCGGGGTACGAGCAGTACTTC. Protein: CASSQAAGYEQYF.

The chain couples TRBV29-1 to TRBJ2-3, with TRBD1 as a possible D gene (7 bases). Germline lookup yields CDR1 SQVTM and CDR2 ANQGSEA. Deletions cut 4 bases from V and 0 bases from J, with 14 bases between. The CDR3 loop spans 15 amino acids. CDR3 sequence (DNA): TGCAGCGTTGTAGGAGGGGGCGCGAGCACAGATACGCAGTATTTT. Translation: CSVVGGGASTDTQYF.

This clone was picked up a small number of times. This chain uses TRBV6-2 or TRBV6-3 with TRBJ1-5, with D possibly TRBD1 on 6 matching bases. The CDR3 has 16 residues. Trimming shortened V by 5 bases and J by 2 bases, and 16 bases separated the two germline ends. CDR1 is MNHEY and CDR2 is SVGEGT in the germline V gene. The CDR3 spells CASSIRRGAGNQPQHF. CDR3 DNA: TGTGCCAGCAGTATCAGGCGGGGGGCGGGCAATCAGCCCCAGCATTTT.

This clone was seen a handful of times. The chain has TRBV27 and TRBJ2-3; D is perhaps TRBD2 (6 bases). Germline CDR1 is MNHEY and CDR2 is SMNVEV (reference sequence). Trimming stripped 5 bases from V and 3 bases from J, with 12 bases between. The length of the CDR3 is 14 residues. Here the CDR3 reads CASSPGGSTDTQYF. The CDR3 DNA is TGTGCCAGCAGTCCCGGGGGATCAACAGATACGCAGTATTTT.

This clone is a singleton in its sample. The rearrangement uses TRBV18 and TRBJ1-6; D perhaps matches TRBD1 (5 bases). Germline CDR1 KGHSH, CDR2 LQKENI. V lost 3 bases and J lost 5, with 11 bases in between. This CDR3 spans 15 amino acids. The CDR3 bases are TGTGCCAGCTCACCTCCCGGAGGGGATAATTCACCCCTCCACTTT. Translating gives CASSPPGGDNSPLHF.

The rearrangement links TRBV7-8 to TRBJ2-5, with 11 bases matching TRBD2. The CDR3 is 18 amino acids. Per the germline V gene, CDR1 is SGHVS and CDR2 is FQNEAQ. V lost 8 bases and J lost 2; bases outside the gene matches: 16. The CDR3 DNA reads as TGTGCCAGCCGATTCGCGGCTAGCGGGGGGTTGAGGCAAGAGACCCAGTACTTC. Translated: CASRFAASGGLRQETQYF.